The clone carrying this TCR beta chain was counted many times. The antigen remains unidentified. Compared with germline, one end of the junction differs, possibly owing to a read error. CDR3 length: 15 residues. CDR1 is MDHEN, CDR2 SYDVKM, per germline. The source of the sample is a study of T cells in Graves' hyperthyroidism and ophthalmopathy. Study-wide results and caveats: In simple terms, a model built on 13 V-J features told ophthalmopathy apart from stable hyperthyroidism. Among thyroid clonotypes expanded above 0.001, most also appeared in blood.

The study excluded patients with uncontrolled infection, other autoimmune disease, pregnancy or lactation. Diagnostic decisions used clinical symptoms, serum thyroxine and TRAb, thyroid ultrasound and orbital computed tomography. Amplification of TCR beta CDR3 regions was performed using RNA transcripts as template. An initial round of RT-PCR targeting the TCR CDR3 relied on the HTBI primer set. TCRdb itself ran the multiplex PCR reads through MiXCR, one entry per CDR3 protein. The profile shows roughly 150,000 distinct CDR3 sequences, less than 10% of them singletons. The rearrangement links TRBV28 to TRBJ2-7; TRBD2 agrees at 8 bases. The TCR originated in a woman between 18 and 29 years old with Graves' hyperthyroidism that later progressed to Graves' ophthalmopathy. Sequenced sample: blood. CDR3 sequence (DNA): TGTGCCGGCAGTTTCGACGCGACTAGCGACTACGAGCAGTACTTC. Residues: CAGSFDATSDYEQYF.